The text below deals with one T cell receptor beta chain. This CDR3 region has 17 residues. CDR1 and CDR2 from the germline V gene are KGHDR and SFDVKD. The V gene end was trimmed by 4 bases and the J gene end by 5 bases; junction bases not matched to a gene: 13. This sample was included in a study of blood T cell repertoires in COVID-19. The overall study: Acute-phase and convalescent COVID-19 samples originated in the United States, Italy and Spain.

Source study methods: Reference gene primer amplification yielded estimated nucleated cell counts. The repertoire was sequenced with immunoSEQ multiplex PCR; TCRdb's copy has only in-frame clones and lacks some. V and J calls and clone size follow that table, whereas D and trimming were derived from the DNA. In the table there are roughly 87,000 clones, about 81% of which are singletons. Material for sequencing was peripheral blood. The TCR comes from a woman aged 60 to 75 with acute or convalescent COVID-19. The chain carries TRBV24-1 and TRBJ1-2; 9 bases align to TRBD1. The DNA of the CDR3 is TGTGCCACCAGTGAAAGGGCCCCCCGGACAGGGGAATATGGCTACACCTTC. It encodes CATSERAPRTGEYGYTF.